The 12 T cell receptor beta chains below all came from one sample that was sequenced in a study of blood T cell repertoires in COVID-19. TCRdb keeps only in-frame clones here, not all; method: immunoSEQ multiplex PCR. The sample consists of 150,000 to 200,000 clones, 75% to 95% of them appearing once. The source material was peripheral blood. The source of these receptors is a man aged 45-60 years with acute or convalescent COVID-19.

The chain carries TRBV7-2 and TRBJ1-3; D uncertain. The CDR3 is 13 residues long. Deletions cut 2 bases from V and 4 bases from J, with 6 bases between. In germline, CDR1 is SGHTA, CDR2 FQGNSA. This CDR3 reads CASSLTQGNTIYF. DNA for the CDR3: TGTGCCAGCAGCTTAACCCAGGGAAACACCATATATTTT.

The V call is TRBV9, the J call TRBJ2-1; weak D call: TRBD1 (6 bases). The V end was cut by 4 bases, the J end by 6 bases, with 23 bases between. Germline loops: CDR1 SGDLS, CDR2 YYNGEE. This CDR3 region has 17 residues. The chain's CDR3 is CASSIGTFAVGANEQFF. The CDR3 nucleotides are TGTGCCAGCAGCATCGGGACCTTTGCTGTGGGGGCCAATGAGCAGTTCTTC.

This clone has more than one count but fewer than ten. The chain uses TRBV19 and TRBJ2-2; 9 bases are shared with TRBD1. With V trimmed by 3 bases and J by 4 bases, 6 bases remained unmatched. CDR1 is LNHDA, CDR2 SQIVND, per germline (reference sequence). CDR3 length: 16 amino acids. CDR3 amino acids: CASSIPDRGPTGELFF. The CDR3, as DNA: TGTGCCAGTAGTATTCCGGACAGGGGACCCACCGGGGAGCTGTTTTTT.

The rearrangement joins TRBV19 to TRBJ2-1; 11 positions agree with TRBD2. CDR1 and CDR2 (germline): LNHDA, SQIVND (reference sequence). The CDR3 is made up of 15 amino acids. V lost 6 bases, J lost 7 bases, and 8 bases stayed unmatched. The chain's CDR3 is CASSYSGRGGNEQFF. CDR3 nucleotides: TGTGCCAGTAGCTATAGCGGGAGGGGTGGTAATGAGCAGTTCTTC.

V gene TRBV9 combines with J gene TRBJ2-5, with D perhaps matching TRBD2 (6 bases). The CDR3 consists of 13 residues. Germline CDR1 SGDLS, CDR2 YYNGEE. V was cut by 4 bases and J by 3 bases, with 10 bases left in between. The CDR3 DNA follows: TGTGCCAGCAGCCTTGGAGGGGAAGAGACCCAGTACTTC. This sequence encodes CASSLGGEETQYF.

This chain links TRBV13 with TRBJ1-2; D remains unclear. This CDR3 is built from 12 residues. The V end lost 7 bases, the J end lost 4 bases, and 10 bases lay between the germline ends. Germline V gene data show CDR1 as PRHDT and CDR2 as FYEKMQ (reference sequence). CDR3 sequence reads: CASTEYGYGYTF. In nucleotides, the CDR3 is TGTGCCAGCACTGAATACGGCTATGGCTACACCTTC.

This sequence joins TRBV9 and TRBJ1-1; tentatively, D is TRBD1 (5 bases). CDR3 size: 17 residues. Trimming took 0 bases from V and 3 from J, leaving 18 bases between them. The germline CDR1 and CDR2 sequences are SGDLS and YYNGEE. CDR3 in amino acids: CASSVATGGVLDTEAFF. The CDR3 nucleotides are TGTGCCAGCAGCGTAGCTACGGGGGGGGTCCTGGACACTGAAGCTTTCTTT.

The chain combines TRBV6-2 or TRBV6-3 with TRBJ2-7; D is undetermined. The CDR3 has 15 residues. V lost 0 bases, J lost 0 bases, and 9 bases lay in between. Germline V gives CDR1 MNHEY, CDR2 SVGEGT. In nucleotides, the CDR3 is TGTGCCAGCAGTTACTCGTCGGGTCCCTCCTACGAGCAGTACTTC. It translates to CASSYSSGPSYEQYF.

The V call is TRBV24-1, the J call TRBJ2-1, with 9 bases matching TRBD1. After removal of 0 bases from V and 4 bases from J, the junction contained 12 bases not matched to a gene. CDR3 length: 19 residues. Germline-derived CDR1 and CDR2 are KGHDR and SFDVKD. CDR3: CATSDLGVRRDRVYNEQFF. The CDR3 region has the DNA TGTGCCACCAGTGATTTGGGGGTGCGCCGGGACAGGGTTTACAATGAGCAGTTCTTC.

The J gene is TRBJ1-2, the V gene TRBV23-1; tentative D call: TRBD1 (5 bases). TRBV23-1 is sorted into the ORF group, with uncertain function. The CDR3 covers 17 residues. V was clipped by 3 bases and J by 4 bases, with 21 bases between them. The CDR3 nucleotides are TGCGCCAGCAGTCAGGCCCCCGGGGGGGGTTGGATCTATGGCTACACCTTC. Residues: CASSQAPGGGWIYGYTF.

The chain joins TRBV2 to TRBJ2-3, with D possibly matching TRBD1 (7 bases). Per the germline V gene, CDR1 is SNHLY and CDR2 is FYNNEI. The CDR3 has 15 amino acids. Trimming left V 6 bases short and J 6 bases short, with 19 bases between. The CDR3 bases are TGTGCCAGCAGGATGGCGGGACAGTGGGTTGATACGCAGTATTTT. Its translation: CASRMAGQWVDTQYF.

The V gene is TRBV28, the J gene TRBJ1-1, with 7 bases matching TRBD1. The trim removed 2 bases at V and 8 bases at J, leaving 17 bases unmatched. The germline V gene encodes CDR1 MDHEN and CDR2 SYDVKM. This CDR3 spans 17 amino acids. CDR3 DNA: TGTGCCAGCAGTTTAGCTTATATCGCAGGGGGATTTTCGGAAGCTTTCTTT. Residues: CASSLAYIAGGFSEAFF.